These T cell receptor beta chains were read from a single sample in a study of T cells in Graves' hyperthyroidism and ophthalmopathy. TCRdb used MiXCR to reprocess the multiplex PCR reads, holding one entry per CDR3 protein. This table holds some 250,000 distinct CDR3 sequences, roughly 15% found once. The sequenced sample was blood. The receptors were gathered from a woman aged 40 to 50 with Graves' hyperthyroidism that later progressed to Graves' ophthalmopathy. The CDR3 runs from the conserved cysteine through the conserved F or W. Each record gives: clone size, J gene, V gene, D gene, CDR3 protein, CDR3 DNA. A D gene is named only where the DNA matches it firmly. Clone size, where shown, is once, few, many, or a class for clones that have expanded.

-,TRBJ2-1,TRBV2,TRBD1,CASSVGDRGSNEQFF,TGTGCCAGCAGTGTTGGGGACAGGGGGAGCAATGAGCAGTTCTTC
many,TRBJ2-7,TRBV2,-,CASREWYSYEQYF,TGTGCCAGCAGGGAGTGGTACTCCTACGAGCAGTACTTC
many,TRBJ2-2,TRBV2,-,CASSEIMNTGELFF,TGTGCCAGCAGTGAAATAATGAACACCGGGGAGCTGTTTTTT
many,TRBJ1-5,TRBV30,-,CAWSSGSNQPQHF,TGTGCCTGGAGTTCAGGGAGCAATCAGCCCCAGCATTTT
few,TRBJ2-1,TRBV4-1,TRBD2,CASSPRATSGQPYNEQFF,TGCGCCAGCAGCCCCCGAGCGACTAGCGGGCAACCCTACAATGAGCAGTTCTTC
many,TRBJ1-1,TRBV7-6,TRBD1,CASSLVQGAGEAFF,TGTGCCAGCAGCTTAGTGCAGGGGGCGGGTGAAGCTTTCTTT
many,TRBJ2-2,TRBV2,-,CASIRGLTGELFF,TGTGCCAGCATTCGGGGGCTAACCGGGGAGCTGTTTTTT
many,TRBJ2-1,TRBV6-1,TRBD2,CARRMSGSSYNEQFF,TGTGCCAGAAGAATGAGCGGGAGCTCCTACAATGAGCAGTTCTTC
many,TRBJ1-5,TRBV15,-,CATSRTRTPLNSNQPQHF,TGTGCCACCAGCAGAACCCGAACCCCCCTAAATAGCAATCAGCCCCAGCATTTT
-,TRBJ2-3,TRBV19,-,CASSIAGGSTDTQYF,TGTGCCAGTAGTATCGCGGGTGGGAGCACAGATACGCAGTATTTT
many,TRBJ2-7,TRBV27,-,CASSWTEYSSYEQYF,TGTGCCAGCAGTTGGACAGAATATAGCTCCTACGAGCAGTACTTC
many,TRBJ2-2,TRBV29-1,TRBD2,CSVELAGGPGGELFF,TGCAGCGTCGAACTAGCGGGAGGGCCAGGCGGGGAGCTGTTTTTT
many,TRBJ2-1,TRBV6-1,TRBD2,CASSRGTSPYNEQFF,TGTGCCAGCAGTCGGGGGACTAGCCCCTACAATGAGCAGTTCTTC
few,TRBJ1-2,TRBV12-3/TRBV12-4,-,CASSDSMTPPGYTF,TGTGCCAGCAGTGATTCTATGACTCCTCCTGGCTACACCTTC
many,TRBJ2-7,TRBV30,-,CALQCEQYF,TGTGCCTTACAGTGCGAGCAGTACTTC
many,TRBJ2-1,TRBV5-1,-,CASSLVVGLALNEQFF,TGCGCCAGCAGCTTGGTAGTAGGCCTAGCGTTGAATGAGCAGTTCTTC
many,TRBJ2-3,TRBV6-5,TRBD2,CASSYSGGRSTDTQYF,TGTGCCAGCAGTTACTCGGGCGGGAGGAGCACAGATACGCAGTATTTT
-,TRBJ2-1,TRBV20-1,TRBD2,CSARVIPGLVILQYEQFF,TGCAGTGCTAGAGTCATCCCGGGACTAGTTATCCTACAGTATGAGCAGTTCTTC
few,TRBJ1-4,TRBV20-1,-,CSANPTPSYEKLFF,TGCAGTGCTAATCCGACCCCCTCGTATGAAAAACTGTTTTTT
many,TRBJ1-1,TRBV28,TRBD1,CASSWTGVGEAFF,TGTGCCAGCAGTTGGACAGGGGTGGGTGAAGCTTTCTTT
many,TRBJ2-2,TRBV27,-,CASSFRINTGELFF,TGTGCCAGCAGTTTCAGGATCAACACCGGGGAGCTGTTTTTT
-,TRBJ1-1,TRBV5-1,-,CASSLIPGVSTEAFF,TGCGCCAGCAGCTTGATCCCCGGGGTGAGCACTGAAGCTTTCTTT
many,TRBJ2-4,TRBV6-2/TRBV6-3,TRBD2,CASSRSLAPLAKNIQYF,TGTGCCAGCAGCCGGTCACTAGCGCCACTAGCCAAAAACATTCAGTACTTC
many,TRBJ1-5,TRBV28,-,CASSLLTVGRGQPQHF,TGTGCCAGCAGTTTACTGACAGTAGGCCGAGGTCAGCCCCAGCATTTT
-,TRBJ1-2,TRBV6-1,TRBD1,CASSFGQGGYIYTF,TGTGCCAGCAGCTTTGGACAGGGAGGATATATCTACACCTTC
many,TRBJ2-3,TRBV7-9,TRBD1,CASSTSGTGGPGYTQYF,TGTGCCAGCAGCACCTCCGGGACAGGGGGTCCGGGGTATACGCAGTATTTT
-,TRBJ1-3,TRBV18,TRBD1,CASSRGTGGRSGNTIYF,TGTGCCAGCTCACGAGGGACAGGGGGCCGCTCTGGAAACACCATATATTTT
many,TRBJ1-5,TRBV2,TRBD1,CASSRQGYQPQHF,TGTGCCAGCAGTAGACAGGGCTATCAGCCCCAGCATTTT
few,TRBJ2-7,TRBV7-2,-,CASSLAWGHAYEQYF,TGTGCCAGCAGCTTAGCCTGGGGCCATGCCTACGAGCAGTACTTC
many,TRBJ1-4,TRBV5-1,-,CASSLMPNEKLFF,TGCGCCAGCAGCTTGATGCCTAATGAAAAACTGTTTTTT
-,TRBJ1-6,TRBV27,-,CASSLGLPESPLHF,TGTGCCAGCAGTTTGGGACTCCCGGAGTCACCCCTCCACTTT
many,TRBJ2-7,TRBV11-2,TRBD2,CASSFGLAGGVGEQYF,TGTGCCAGCAGCTTTGGACTAGCGGGAGGAGTAGGCGAGCAGTACTTC
many,TRBJ2-3,TRBV28,-,CASSWGPKGTQYF,TGTGCCAGCAGTTGGGGCCCGAAGGGTACGCAGTATTTT
-,TRBJ2-1,TRBV7-3,-,CASSLSPFTNPFSSYNEQFF,TGTGCCAGCAGCTTATCCCCTTTTACTAACCCCTTTAGCTCCTACAATGAGCAGTTCTTC
many,TRBJ2-7,TRBV5-6,-,CASSLAWAAESYEQYF,TGTGCCAGCAGCTTGGCCTGGGCAGCGGAGTCCTACGAGCAGTACTTC
few,TRBJ2-4,TRBV28,-,CASSFGGVLAKNIQYF,TGTGCCAGCAGTTTTGGGGGCGTACTAGCCAAAAACATTCAGTACTTC
few,TRBJ2-1,TRBV7-6,-,CASSLWEGDEQFF,TGTGCCAGCAGCTTGTGGGAAGGAGATGAGCAGTTCTTC
many,TRBJ2-4,TRBV29-1,TRBD1,CSVQGAFKNIQYF,TGCAGCGTCCAGGGGGCTTTTAAAAACATTCAGTACTTC
many,TRBJ1-5,TRBV30,-,CAWSTGNGQPQHF,TGTGCCTGGAGCACAGGGAACGGTCAGCCCCAGCATTTT
many,TRBJ1-3,TRBV11-2,-,CASSPVLLPGNTIYF,TGTGCCAGCAGCCCCGTTCTACTCCCTGGAAACACCATATATTTT
many,TRBJ2-1,TRBV7-8,TRBD2,CASSLTVAGSSYNEQFF,TGTGCCAGCAGCTTAACGGTAGCGGGGAGCTCCTACAATGAGCAGTTCTTC
many,TRBJ2-7,TRBV9,-,CASSVRPAYEQYF,TGTGCCAGCAGCGTTCGGCCTGCTTACGAGCAGTACTTC
many,TRBJ1-3,TRBV9,-,CASSVGGPGPRQENTIYF,TGTGCCAGCAGCGTTGGGGGCCCCGGACCGCGGCAGGAAAACACCATATATTTT
many,TRBJ2-3,TRBV7-8,-,CASSLGLATQYF,TGTGCCAGCAGCTTAGGGCTAGCGACGCAGTATTTT
many,TRBJ1-1,TRBV5-1,-,CASSLGVNTEAFF,TGTGCCAGCAGTTTAGGCGTGAACACTGAAGCTTTCTTT
many,TRBJ1-2,TRBV3-1,-,CASSQVGKGGYTF,TGTGCCAGCAGCCAAGTGGGCAAGGGAGGCTACACCTTC
-,TRBJ2-1,TRBV4-1,TRBD2,CASSQDPGLAGMNEQFF,TGCGCCAGCAGCCAAGATCCCGGACTAGCGGGAATGAATGAGCAGTTCTTC
-,TRBJ2-2,TRBV27,-,CASSLVRDGELFF,TGTGCCAGCAGTTTAGTAAGGGACGGGGAGCTGTTTTTT
many,TRBJ2-1,TRBV7-3,-,CASSPTVGSSYNEQFF,TGTGCCAGCAGCCCTACCGTGGGGAGCTCCTACAATGAGCAGTTCTTC
many,TRBJ2-7,TRBV5-6,TRBD1,CASSIRDRSYEQYF,TGTGCCAGCAGCATCCGGGACAGATCCTACGAGCAGTACTTC